A single sample is the source of the 27 T cell receptor beta chains below, sequenced in a study of cytomegalovirus exposure and HLA in healthy donors (dated by TCRdb to between 2016 and 2019). Receptor amplification or capture employed the immunoSEQ multiplex PCR assay. The multiplex PCR relied on a mix of 60 forward primers for TCR Vbeta segments and 13 reverse primers for TCR Jbeta segments. Sourced from immuneACCESS, this table was stored by TCRdb with only in-frame sequences that have V and J called. A share of the clones is absent; for the studies checked, an unresolved V gene accounts for under half, and the remainder has no known explanation. The sample table records about 140,000 clones; around 80% of these occur just once. The top ten clonotypes cover roughly 1.2% of the sample. Sequenced material: PBMCs. All receptors come from a female donor in good health and CMV-seronegative.

The chain links TRBV5-1 to TRBJ2-2; possible D gene TRBD2, 7 bases. V was pared by 3 bases and J by 0 bases, with 15 bases between. CDR1 SGHRS and CDR2 YFSETQ come from the germline V gene. This CDR3 region has 17 residues. The CDR3 here is CASSSLGGAANTGELFF. CDR3 sequence (DNA): TGCGCCAGCAGCTCCCTGGGGGGGGCCGCGAACACCGGGGAGCTGTTTTTT. Drawing the rest from reference TRBV5-1 and TRBJ2-2, the complete variable domain is KAGVTQTPRYLIKTRGQQVTLSCSPISGHRSVSWYQQTPGQGLQFLFEYFSETQRNKGNFPGRFSGRQFSNSRSEMNVSTLELGDSALYLCASSSLGGAANTGELFFGEGSRLTVL.

This clone was seen only a few times. V gene TRBV9 combines with J gene TRBJ2-7; tentatively, D is TRBD2 (6 bases). The V gene's germline CDR1 is SGDLS and CDR2 YYNGEE. This CDR3 has 13 residues. The V and J ends lost 3 bases and 7 bases respectively, with 14 bases between them. The CDR3: CASSAGELGEQYF. DNA of the CDR3: TGTGCCAGCAGCGCGGGAGAGTTGGGGGAGCAGTACTTC. The full variable domain, in which reference TRBV9 and TRBJ2-7 provide the parts outside the CDR3, is DSGVTQTPKHLITATGQRVTLRCSPRSGDLSVYWYQQSLDQGLQFLIQYYNGEERAKGNILERFSAQQFPDLHSELNLSSLELGDSALYFCASSAGELGEQYFGPGTRLTVT.

In its sample, this clone was seen a few times. The J gene is TRBJ1-1, the V gene TRBV9; D perhaps matches TRBD1 (5 bases). Germline V gene lookup returns CDR1 SGDLS and CDR2 YYNGEE. The CDR3 has 17 amino acids. Trimming shortened V by 0 bases and J by 0 bases, and 15 bases separated the two germline ends. The CDR3 DNA sequence: TGTGCCAGCAGCGTAGACGCGGGGGTCCCCATGAACACTGAAGCTTTCTTT. Translating it yields CASSVDAGVPMNTEAFF.

The chain joins TRBV5-1 to TRBJ2-7; tentative D call: TRBD1 (5 bases). V lost 5 bases, J lost 0 bases, and 15 bases lay in between. The CDR3 runs to 15 residues. Germline V gene lookup returns CDR1 SGHRS and CDR2 YFSETQ. CDR3 amino acids: CASRPRVSSSYEQYF. CDR3 DNA: TGCGCCAGCAGGCCCAGGGTGTCGAGCTCCTACGAGCAGTACTTC.

The V gene is TRBV6-1, the J gene TRBJ2-7; D is undetermined. Trimming removed 0 bases at V and 0 bases at J, with 12 bases between. This CDR3 has 16 amino acids. Per the germline V gene, CDR1 is MNHNS and CDR2 is SASEGT. CDR3 in amino acids: CASSEARLMSSYEQYF. CDR3 coding DNA: TGTGCCAGCAGTGAAGCGCGACTGATGAGCTCCTACGAGCAGTACTTC.

In nucleotides, the CDR3 is TGTGCCAGCGATGGACAGGGGCATCAGCCCCAGCATTTT. It yields the protein CASDGQGHQPQHF. This chain links TRBV19 with TRBJ1-5; 9 bases line up with TRBD1. The CDR3 consists of 13 residues. Per the germline V gene, CDR1 is LNHDA and CDR2 is SQIVND (reference sequence). After removal of 9 bases from V and 5 bases from J, the junction contained 5 bases not matched to a gene. Full variable domain (missing parts from reference TRBV19 and TRBJ1-5): DGGITQSPKYLFRKEGQNVTLSCEQNLNHDAMYWYRQDPGQGLRLIYYSQIVNDFQKGDIAEGYSVSREKKESFPLTVTSAQKNPTAFYLCASDGQGHQPQHFGDGTRLSIL.

V and J are TRBV15 and TRBJ1-2; D remains ambiguous. The germline V gene encodes CDR1 LNHNV and CDR2 YYDKDF (reference sequence). V lost 1 base and J lost 0, with 15 bases in between. The CDR3 is 17 amino acids. In DNA, the CDR3 is TGTGCCACCAGCAGAGCTGAGGGTTCGTCGTCTAACTATGGCTACACCTTC. Translation gives CATSRAEGSSSNYGYTF. Using reference TRBV15 and TRBJ1-2 for the parts outside the CDR3, the full variable domain is DAMVIQNPRYQVTQFGKPVTLSCSQTLNHNVMYWYQQKSSQAPKLLFHYYDKDFNNEADTPDNFQSRRPNTSFCFLDIRSPGLGDTAMYLCATSRAEGSSSNYGYTFGSGTRLTVV.

The chain carries TRBV21-1 and TRBJ2-7; TRBD2 was called by the table and not checked on the DNA. TRBV21-1 is classified as a pseudogene. The CDR3 has 16 residues. The chain's CDR3 is CASSIFRGGSAYEQYF. CDR3 DNA: TGTGCCAGCAGCATTTTTAGGGGCGGGAGCGCGTACGAGCAGTACTTC.

V is TRBV28 and J is TRBJ1-6; 11 bases line up with TRBD1. CDR1 MDHEN and CDR2 SYDVKM come from the germline V gene. V trimming: 3 bases; J trimming: 9 bases; junction bases outside the gene matches: 4. CDR3 length equals 15 residues. CDR3 in DNA: TGTGCCAGCAGTTTGCTGGGACAGGGGGTTTCACCCCTCCACTTT. Protein product: CASSLLGQGVSPLHF.

The chain joins TRBV4-1 to TRBJ2-2; 7 bases are a match to TRBD2. Germline lookup yields CDR1 MGHRA and CDR2 YSYEKL. The CDR3 totals 16 residues. Trimming cost V 4 bases and J 7 bases; bases outside gene matches: 12. The CDR3 nucleotides read TGCGCCAGCAGCCCGTGGGTTGGACTAGGAGGCGGGGAGCTGTTTTTT. It is translated as CASSPWVGLGGGELFF.

The CDR3 coding sequence is TGTGCCAGCAGCGTCAATAGCGGGGAGGAAGAGACCCAGTACTTC. Translating gives CASSVNSGEEETQYF. V is TRBV9 and J is TRBJ2-5; 8 bases agree with TRBD2. This CDR3 region has 15 residues. With 2 bases clipped from V and 3 bases from J, the junction kept 6 bases outside the gene matches. Germline lookup yields CDR1 SGDLS and CDR2 YYNGEE.

The chain combines TRBV5-1 with TRBJ2-5, with D perhaps matching TRBD1 (6 bases). CDR1 SGHRS and CDR2 YFSETQ come from the germline V gene. The CDR3 is 14 residues long. V lost 4 bases and J lost 5, with 15 bases in between. The CDR3 is CASSPRTVFETQYF. The CDR3, as DNA: TGCGCCAGCAGCCCAAGGACAGTTTTTGAGACCCAGTACTTC.

J is TRBJ2-5 and V is TRBV6-1; possibly TRBD2 for D (6 bases). This CDR3 is built from 15 residues. V lost 6 bases and J 1 base, leaving 15 bases between the germline ends. CDR1 is MNHNS, CDR2 SASEGT, per germline. The CDR3 nucleotides are TGTGCCAGCAGGGACTTAGCGGAGCTCCAAGAGACCCAGTACTTC. The encoded protein is CASRDLAELQETQYF.

V gene TRBV27 combines with J gene TRBJ1-1; TRBD1 might be the D (6 bases). Between the trimmed V and J ends, which lost 5 bases and 4 bases, there was a span of 11 bases. CDR3 length: 13 amino acids. Per the germline V gene, CDR1 is MNHEY and CDR2 is SMNVEV (reference sequence). The CDR3 sequence is CASSRDRLTEAFF. The CDR3, as DNA: TGTGCCAGCAGTCGCGACAGGCTCACTGAAGCTTTCTTT.

This chain joins TRBV25-1 and TRBJ1-1; possible D gene TRBD1, 5 bases. Trimming took off 2 bases at V and 6 bases at J, with 7 bases between the two ends. The CDR3 runs 12 residues. Germline values: CDR1 MGHDK, CDR2 SYGVNS. CDR3 bases: TGTGCCAGCAGTGAAATAGGGGCTGAAGCTTTCTTT. Protein product: CASSEIGAEAFF.

The rearrangement uses TRBV19 and TRBJ2-1; 7 nucleotides agree with TRBD2. V was clipped by 7 bases and J by 6 bases; unmatched bases: 6. This CDR3 is built from 13 residues. CDR1 and CDR2 (germline): LNHDA, SQIVND (reference sequence). For the CDR3, the DNA is TGTGCCAGTACTCCTGGCGGGAGCAATGAGCAGTTCTTC. Amino acids: CASTPGGSNEQFF.

The rearrangement joins TRBV6-5 to TRBJ2-1; D remains ambiguous. The germline CDR1 and CDR2 sequences are MNHEY and SVGAGI. Trimming pared 6 bases from V and 1 base from J, leaving 7 bases between. CDR3 length equals 13 residues. The DNA for the CDR3 is TGTGCCAGCAGATACCGGTCCTACAATGAGCAGTTCTTC. It codes for CASRYRSYNEQFF.

The chain employs TRBV12-5 and TRBJ1-1; the match to TRBD1 covers 8 bases. CDR3 length: 11 amino acids. Germline CDR1 and CDR2: LGHNT and FRNRAP. V lost 5 bases and J lost 10; bases outside the gene matches: 3. The CDR3 coding sequence is TGTGCTAGTGGTCCCCAGGGGGCAGCTTTCTTT. This sequence encodes CASGPQGAAFF.

The chain has TRBV27 and TRBJ1-1; the match to TRBD1 covers 8 bases. CDR1 is MNHEY, CDR2 SMNVEV, per germline (reference sequence). Trimming cost V 5 bases and J 3 bases; bases outside gene matches: 11. This CDR3 spans 16 amino acids. CDR3 region: CASSIRTGSPDTEAFF. DNA for the CDR3: TGTGCCAGCAGTATCCGGACAGGGAGTCCGGACACTGAAGCTTTCTTT.

For this clone: Distinct nucleotide sequences in the sample also encode this CDR3. The chain has TRBV29-1 and TRBJ1-3, with 7 bases identical to TRBD1. The V and J ends lost 1 base and 0 bases, in that order; junction bases with no gene match: 3. Germline V gives CDR1 SQVTM, CDR2 ANQGSEA. This CDR3 comprises 15 residues. CDR3 nucleotide sequence: TGCAGCGTTGAAGGGACAGGCTTCTCTGGAAACACCATATATTTT. Translated, it gives CSVEGTGFSGNTIYF.

Points on this clone: One end of the junction fails to match germline, which may point to a read error. V gene TRBV7-2 combines with J gene TRBJ1-5, with a tentative D call TRBD1 (5 bases). This CDR3 contains 15 residues. Germline-derived CDR1 and CDR2 are SGHTA and FQGNSA. The CDR3 protein is CASSLGQNSNQPQHF. In DNA form, the CDR3 reads TGTGCCAGCAGTTTAGGACAAAATAGCAATCAGCCCCAGCATTTT.

This clone was seen just once. The V call is TRBV30, the J call TRBJ1-1, with D possibly TRBD1 on 5 matching bases. The CDR3 contains 13 residues. In germline, CDR1 is GTSNPN, CDR2 SVGIG (reference sequence). Trimming took off 3 bases at V and 0 bases at J, with 8 bases between the two ends. The chain's CDR3 is CAWRPGMNTEAFF. In DNA form, the CDR3 reads TGTGCCTGGAGGCCAGGGATGAACACTGAAGCTTTCTTT.

V usage is TRBV5-4 and J usage is TRBJ2-7; TRBD1 aligns across 8 bases. The J segment lost 0 bases and the V segment lost 4 bases, leaving 12 bases of the junction unmatched. From germline, CDR1 is SGHNT and CDR2 YYREEE (reference sequence). This CDR3 spans 17 amino acids. The CDR3 DNA sequence: TGTGCCAGCAGCCCGGCCCCGGGACAGGTGAGCTCCTACGAGCAGTACTTC. Encoded protein: CASSPAPGQVSSYEQYF.

V and J are TRBV2 and TRBJ1-1; TRBD1 matches at 7 bases. This CDR3 is built from 15 residues. Germline V CDR1 and CDR2: SNHLY, FYNNEI. Losses at the gene ends were 6 bases for V and 0 bases for J; bases not matched to a gene: 7. CDR3 amino acids: CASRGRTGLNTEAFF. In nucleotides, the CDR3 is TGTGCCAGCAGGGGCCGGACAGGACTGAACACTGAAGCTTTCTTT.

This rearrangement joins TRBV6-5 to TRBJ2-1; unclear D gene. V was shortened by 2 bases and J by 4 bases, with 12 bases between the two germline ends. CDR1 and CDR2 from the germline V gene are MNHEY and SVGAGI. This CDR3 is built from 15 residues. In DNA, the CDR3 is TGTGCCAGCAGTTACCTGGGCTCTTATTACAATGAGCAGTTCTTC. Translating it yields CASSYLGSYYNEQFF.

This clone was seen once. The CDR3 reads CASSLVSGHTNAYEQYF. CDR3 DNA sequence: TGTGCCAGCAGCTTAGTTTCGGGACATACTAATGCCTACGAGCAGTACTTC. The chain recombines TRBV7-2 with TRBJ2-7; D perhaps matches TRBD1 (6 bases). The germline CDR1 and CDR2 sequences are SGHTA and FQGNSA. The germline V and J ends were trimmed by 1 base and 2 bases, with 18 bases remaining between them. This CDR3 comprises 17 residues.

This clone was counted between two and nine times. V gene TRBV10-3 combines with J gene TRBJ1-2; a possible D gene is TRBD1 (6 bases). Germline assignment: CDR1 ENHRY and CDR2 SYGVKD. The CDR3 is 15 residues long. Deletions cut 0 bases from V and 7 bases from J, with 15 bases between. The CDR3 DNA reads TGTGCCATCAGTGAGTCTTGGCAGGGGTTGAGTGGCTACACCTTC. It codes for CAISESWQGLSGYTF.